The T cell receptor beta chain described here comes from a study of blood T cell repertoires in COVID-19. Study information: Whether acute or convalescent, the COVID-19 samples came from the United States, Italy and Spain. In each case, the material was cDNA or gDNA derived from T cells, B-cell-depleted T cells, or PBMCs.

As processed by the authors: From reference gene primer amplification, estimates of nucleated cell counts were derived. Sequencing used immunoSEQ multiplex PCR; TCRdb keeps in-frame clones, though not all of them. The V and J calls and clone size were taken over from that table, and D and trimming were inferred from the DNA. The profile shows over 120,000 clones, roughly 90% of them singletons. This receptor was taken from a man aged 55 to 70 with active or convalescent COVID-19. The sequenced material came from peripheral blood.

The CDR3: CASSPDRFSNQPQHF. Here the CDR3 DNA reads TGCGCCAGCAGCCCCGACAGATTTAGCAATCAGCCCCAGCATTTT. The chain combines TRBV4-3 with TRBJ1-5, with a weak D call TRBD1 (5 bases). With 4 bases removed from V and 0 bases from J, the gap between germline ends came to 10 bases. Germline V lookup: CDR1 LGHNA, CDR2 YSLEER. This CDR3 contains 15 residues.